The 9 T cell receptor beta chains given below trace back to one sample, sequenced in a study of shared clonotypes between healthy human individuals. The method was immunoSEQ multiplex PCR; TCRdb's version includes in-frame clones alone and lacks a portion of them. The sample lists around 2.1 million clones, under 95% occurring once. Naive CD8 populations comprised CD45RO-negative cells positively selected for CCR7, excluding terminally differentiated effector memory CD45RA+ cells. The specimen sequenced was naive CD8+ T cells from PBMCs. All receptors come from a man aged 18 to 30 in good health. Some clones in this sample may be carry-over from other donors' samples.

V gene TRBV7-3 combines with J gene TRBJ1-1; tentative D call: TRBD1 (6 bases). With 2 bases removed from V and 4 bases from J, the gap between germline ends came to 8 bases. This CDR3 spans 13 amino acids. Germline V gene data show CDR1 as SGHTA and CDR2 as FQGTGA. The CDR3 DNA is TGTGCCAGCAGCTTAGGACAGTCCACTGAAGCTTTCTTT. This translates into CASSLGQSTEAFF.

Regarding this clone: This sample also contains other DNA sequences that code for the same CDR3. The chain couples TRBV9 to TRBJ2-5, with D maybe TRBD1 (6 bases). V gave up 2 bases and J gave up 3 bases, with 8 bases separating them. Germline assignment: CDR1 SGDLS and CDR2 YYNGEE. The CDR3 has 13 amino acids. The CDR3 reads CASSVAGEETQYF. CDR3 sequence (DNA): TGTGCCAGCAGCGTCGCAGGGGAAGAGACCCAGTACTTC.

The J gene is TRBJ1-1, the V gene TRBV7-2; D possibly corresponds to TRBD1 (6 bases). The germline V gene has CDR1 SGHTA and CDR2 FQGNSA. V shed 5 bases and J shed 5 bases, with 21 bases lying between them. There are 16 residues in the CDR3. CDR3 region: CASSRGVYRRLTEAFF. The CDR3 nucleotides read TGTGCCAGCAGCAGGGGGGTATACCGGCGTCTTACTGAAGCTTTCTTT. Supplemented by reference TRBV7-2 and TRBJ1-1, the full variable domain reads GAGVSQSPSNKVTEKGKDVELRCDPISGHTALYWYRQSLGQGLEFLIYFQGNSAPDKSGLPSDRFSAERTGGSVSTLTIQRTQQEDSAVYLCASSRGVYRRLTEAFFGQGTRLTVV.

The chain recombines TRBV7-9 with TRBJ2-1; 8 nucleotides match TRBD2. The CDR3 length is 16 residues. V shed 7 bases, J shed 1 base, and the junction held 9 bases outside the gene matches. Germline V gene data show CDR1 as SEHNR and CDR2 as FQNEAQ (reference sequence). The CDR3, as DNA: TGTGCCAGCACCCCCCAAGCGGGAGAATCCTACAATGAGCAGTTCTTC. This encodes CASTPQAGESYNEQFF. Filled out from reference TRBV7-9 and TRBJ2-1, the complete variable domain reads DTGVSQNPRHKITKRGQNVTFRCDPISEHNRLYWYRQTLGQGPEFLTYFQNEAQLEKSRLLSDRFSAERPKGSFSTLEIQRTEQGDSAMYLCASTPQAGESYNEQFFGPGTRLTVL.

Comment on this clone: Because the CDR3's place on the DNA is in doubt, the DNA is left out and the CDR3 is given as listed by TCRdb. The chain has TRBV11-3 and TRBJ1-2; the table's TRBD1 call for D was not verified on the DNA. Germline-derived CDR1 and CDR2 are SGHNT and YENEEA. The CDR3 length is 15 residues, termini included. This CDR3 is CASSLVGQGADSNTF.

Comments on this clone: At the DNA level, this CDR3 is encoded by other sequences in the same sample as well. The rearrangement joins TRBV5-4 to TRBJ2-3; 14 positions match TRBD2. Germline trimming cut 4 bases from V and 3 bases from J; bases unmatched to any gene: 4. Germline values: CDR1 SGHNT, CDR2 YYREEE (reference sequence). This CDR3 has 16 residues. CDR3 sequence reads: CASSGGTSGRTDTQYF. The CDR3 nucleotides are TGTGCCAGCAGCGGTGGGACTAGCGGGAGAACAGATACGCAGTATTTT.

A remark on this clone: The identical CDR3 is also encoded by other nucleotide sequences in the sample. The gene calls are TRBV27 and TRBJ1-5, with D possibly being TRBD1 (5 bases). The CDR3 runs 16 residues. The germline V gene encodes CDR1 MNHEY and CDR2 SMNVEV (reference sequence). V was pared by 0 bases and J by 2 bases, with 11 bases between. The CDR3 DNA follows: TGTGCCAGCAGTTTATCAGGAGGGGAACGCAATCAGCCCCAGCATTTT. Its protein product is CASSLSGGERNQPQHF.

In its sample, this clone was seen a few times. The rearrangement joins TRBV15 to TRBJ1-2; tentative D call: TRBD1 (6 bases). The CDR3 is made up of 14 amino acids. Trimming left V 3 bases short and J 4 bases short, with 12 bases between. The germline CDR1 and CDR2 sequences are LNHNV and YYDKDF (reference sequence). CDR3 coding DNA: TGTGCCACCAGCAGCACAGGGAGTGCCTATGGCTACACCTTC. Amino acid sequence: CATSSTGSAYGYTF.

The rearrangement uses TRBV27 and TRBJ2-7; TRBD2 matches 8 bases. The junction had 11 bases not matched to a gene; V was cut back by 0 bases and J by 7 bases. The CDR3 runs 16 residues. Germline V gives CDR1 MNHEY, CDR2 SMNVEV (reference sequence). The CDR3 region is CASSLSISGLGYEQYF. In DNA form, the CDR3 reads TGTGCCAGCAGTTTATCGATATCGGGACTAGGTTATGAGCAGTACTTC.